The 27 T cell receptor beta chains below were found in one sample sequenced in a study of regulatory T cells in long-lasting Graves disease. Stated time point: newly diagnosed GD, antithyroid drugs for less than 3 months. PBMC RNA served as the TCR library source. In building TCR beta libraries, iRepertoire HTBI primers were used together with Arm-PCR of CDR3 regions. MiXCR, applied by TCRdb to the multiplex PCR reads, yields one record per CDR3 protein. The sample yields a few hundred thousand distinct CDR3 sequences, more than 15% seen once. This same sample was also part of a study on T cells in Graves' hyperthyroidism and ophthalmopathy.

Sequenced here: peripheral blood mononuclear cells (PBMCs), sampled at new diagnosis, from a patient treated with antithyroid drugs. The receptors derive from a woman in her 30s with Graves disease.

This clonotype was seen many times. The rearrangement uses TRBV5-1 and TRBJ1-4, with 9 bases matching TRBD1. V lost 4 bases to trimming and J lost 5 bases; unmatched junction nucleotides: 15. The CDR3 consists of 18 residues. Per the germline V gene, CDR1 is SGHRS and CDR2 is YFSETQ. CDR3 residues: CASSSNRDRVGLNEKLFF. DNA of the CDR3: TGCGCCAGCAGCAGCAATCGGGACAGGGTGGGACTCAATGAAAAACTGTTTTTT.

Ten or more counts support this clonotype. The chain has TRBV13 and TRBJ1-2; 8 bases agree with TRBD1. This CDR3 has 14 amino acids. Germline V gene lookup returns CDR1 PRHDT and CDR2 FYEKMQ (reference sequence). V shed 3 bases, J shed 9 bases, and the junction held 9 bases outside the gene matches. CDR3 nucleotides: TGTGCCAGCAGCTTTGGTCCGGACAGGGCACGCTACACCTTC. It specifies CASSFGPDRARYTF.

This clonotype was seen only a few times. The rearrangement joins TRBV25-1 to TRBJ2-1; weak D call: TRBD2 (6 bases). The CDR3 is 16 amino acids. Trimming took off 1 base at V and 8 bases at J, with 18 bases between the two ends. Germline V CDR1 and CDR2: MGHDK, SYGVNS. CDR3 DNA sequence: TGTGCCAGCAGTGAATTGACGGGGAGTGGCGGGGATGAGCAGTTCTTC. This encodes CASSELTGSGGDEQFF.

This clonotype came up many times. The gene calls are TRBV5-1 and TRBJ2-5; unclear D gene. CDR1 and CDR2 from the germline V gene are SGHRS and YFSETQ. The CDR3 covers 14 residues. V was pared by 0 bases and J by 0 bases, with 6 bases between. For the CDR3, the DNA is TGCGCCAGCAGCTTGGCAGTTTACCAAGAGACCCAGTACTTC. Amino acid sequence: CASSLAVYQETQYF.

This clonotype appeared many times. The chain links TRBV20-1 to TRBJ2-2; TRBD2 aligns across 12 bases. Losses at the gene ends were 4 bases for V and 4 bases for J; bases not matched to a gene: 7. CDR3 length: 16 amino acids. Germline values: CDR1 DFQATT, CDR2 SNEGSKA (reference sequence). CDR3 sequence: CSATSSGGAGTGELFF. CDR3 nucleotide sequence: TGCAGTGCTACGTCTAGCGGGGGGGCGGGCACCGGGGAGCTGTTTTTT.

In its sample, this clonotype was seen many times. The rearrangement uses TRBV6-1 and TRBJ1-2; D perhaps matches TRBD1 (6 bases). V was pared by 6 bases and J by 1 base, with 18 bases between. The CDR3 length is 16 residues. CDR1 MNHNS and CDR2 SASEGT come from the germline V gene. CDR3 residues: CASSYFGQQLNYGYTF. The DNA for the CDR3 is TGTGCCAGCAGCTACTTTGGACAGCAACTTAACTATGGCTACACCTTC.

This clonotype has a count of ten or more. This chain connects TRBV13 to TRBJ1-1, with 7 bases fitting TRBD1. There are 16 residues in the CDR3. V lost 3 bases to trimming and J lost 4 bases; unmatched junction nucleotides: 11. The germline CDR1 and CDR2 sequences are PRHDT and FYEKMQ (reference sequence). The CDR3 nucleotides read TGTGCCAGCAGCTTTCAAATTGACAGGGTGCGCACTGAAGCTTTCTTT. Translation: CASSFQIDRVRTEAFF.

This chain uses TRBV7-9 with TRBJ1-5; 9 bases match TRBD1. This CDR3 comprises 15 residues. Trimming took 4 bases from V and 3 from J; bases not matched to a gene: 4. Germline V gene sequence: CDR1 SEHNR, CDR2 FQNEAQ (reference sequence). CDR3: CASSWTGADNQPQHF. CDR3 DNA sequence: TGTGCCAGCAGCTGGACAGGGGCCGACAATCAGCCCCAGCATTTT.

Ten or more counts support this clonotype. The chain combines TRBV5-8 with TRBJ1-5; the D gene is possibly TRBD1 (5 bases). V lost 4 bases to trimming and J lost 4 bases, with 15 bases between them. From germline, CDR1 is SGHTS and CDR2 YDEGEE. The CDR3 runs to 15 residues. The CDR3 DNA reads TGTGCCAGCAGCCGTGGGGGTTTTTGGAATCAGCCCCAGCATTTT. Residues: CASSRGGFWNQPQHF.

As to this clonotype: This probably arose from a read error, given a far larger clone one base away. The chain recombines TRBV5-5 with TRBJ1-1, with no clear D. The CDR3 is 12 amino acids. In germline, CDR1 is SGHKS, CDR2 YYEKEE (reference sequence). This CDR3 reads CASRSGWRLPLF. The CDR3 DNA reads TGTGCCAGCAGATCCGGGTGGAGGTTACCTCTCTTT.

This clonotype occurred many times. The chain recombines TRBV7-2 with TRBJ1-2; D not certain. The CDR3 extends over 12 amino acids. Germline values: CDR1 SGHTA, CDR2 FQGNSA. Trimming cost V 3 bases and J 7 bases, with 9 bases left between them. The CDR3 DNA reads as TGTGCCAGCAGCTTTACCGACGGTGGCTACACCTTC. Translating it yields CASSFTDGGYTF.

This clonotype was counted ten times or more. The chain employs TRBV3-1 and TRBJ2-1; 10 bases align to TRBD2. CDR1 LGHDT and CDR2 YNNKEL come from the germline V gene (reference sequence). The CDR3 runs 16 residues. After removal of 1 base from V and 8 bases from J, the junction contained 8 bases not matched to a gene. The CDR3, as DNA: TGTGCCAGCAGCCAAGCAATCCCTAGCGGGGGAGATGAGCAGTTCTTC. Translated: CASSQAIPSGGDEQFF.

Many counts were recorded for this clonotype. J is TRBJ2-1 and V is TRBV7-9; D not certain. The CDR3 sequence is 17 residues long. In germline, CDR1 is SEHNR, CDR2 FQNEAQ (reference sequence). Deletions cut 3 bases from V and 1 base from J, with 16 bases between. CDR3 DNA sequence: TGTGCCAGCAGCTTGCCCCGGCTCAGCGATTCCTACAATGAGCAGTTCTTC. Amino acids: CASSLPRLSDSYNEQFF.

This clonotype was seen ten or more times. The V and J genes are TRBV12-3 or TRBV12-4 and TRBJ1-2; D not resolved. Trimming shortened V by 3 bases and J by 2 bases, and 7 bases separated the two germline ends. The CDR3 has 13 residues. CDR3 sequence reads: CASSFSRNYGYTF. In DNA, the CDR3 is TGTGCCAGCAGTTTTAGCAGAAACTATGGCTACACCTTC.

This clonotype appeared many times. V usage is TRBV5-1 and J usage is TRBJ1-2; 8 bases fit TRBD1. CDR1 and CDR2 from the germline V gene are SGHRS and YFSETQ. With 0 bases clipped from V and 7 bases from J, the junction kept 8 bases outside the gene matches. The CDR3 is 15 residues long. The CDR3 region is CASSLDRGREGGYTF. The CDR3 DNA sequence: TGCGCCAGCAGCTTGGACAGGGGGAGGGAAGGTGGCTACACCTTC.

This clonotype showed up just a few times. V usage is TRBV20-1 and J usage is TRBJ2-7, with a possible D match to TRBD2 (5 bases). The CDR3 loop spans 13 amino acids. Germline V gene data show CDR1 as DFQATT and CDR2 as SNEGSKA (reference sequence). V was shortened by 5 bases and J by 1 base, with 12 bases between the two germline ends. CDR3 sequence (DNA): TGCAGTGCTTATACCGGGAATTCCTACGAGCAGTACTTC. This sequence encodes CSAYTGNSYEQYF.

This clonotype was found many times. This sequence joins TRBV6-1 and TRBJ1-2; D remains unclear. Looked up from germline, CDR1 is MNHNS and CDR2 is SASEGT. The CDR3 is made up of 14 amino acids. The V gene lost 6 bases and the J gene lost 4 bases, with 15 bases spanning the gap. The CDR3, as DNA: TGTGCCAGCAGCGTCCGGGAGAGTGCCTATGGCTACACCTTC. Protein sequence: CASSVRESAYGYTF.

This clonotype was picked up many times. Here the CDR3 DNA reads TGTGCCAGCAGCCGCTCACTCACTAGCGGGGGGATTTACGAGCAGTACTTC. Translation: CASSRSLTSGGIYEQYF. The J gene is TRBJ2-7, the V gene TRBV11-2, with 12 bases matching TRBD2. V lost 5 bases to trimming and J lost 4 bases; unmatched junction nucleotides: 12. The germline gives CDR1 SGHAT, CDR2 FQNNGV. This CDR3 spans 17 amino acids.

This chain joins TRBV2 and TRBJ1-2; D possibly corresponds to TRBD1 (6 bases). This CDR3 region has 13 residues. Trimming pared 6 bases from V and 6 bases from J, leaving 14 bases between. Germline V gene lookup returns CDR1 SNHLY and CDR2 FYNNEI. As DNA, the CDR3 is TGTGCCAGCAGGGCCGTGGGGGCGAATGGCTACACCTTC. Residues: CASRAVGANGYTF.

Concerning this clonotype itself: A far larger clone is a single base away, which makes a read error likely. V gene TRBV12-3 or TRBV12-4 combines with J gene TRBJ2-2, with 7 bases lining up with TRBD1. The CDR3 contains 17 residues. V lost 6 bases and J lost 2; bases outside the gene matches: 12. The CDR3 DNA reads TGTGCCAGCAGCTTAAACCGGGACAGTCATAACACCGGGGAGCTGTTTTTT. It yields the protein CASSLNRDSHNTGELFF.

This clonotype was seen many times. This chain uses TRBV4-1 with TRBJ2-7; no definite D call. Germline-derived CDR1 and CDR2 are MGHRA and YSYEKL. Trimming took off 0 bases at V and 3 bases at J, with 12 bases between the two ends. The CDR3 length is 15 residues. This CDR3 reads CASSQDAARSYEQYF. CDR3 sequence (DNA): TGCGCCAGCAGCCAAGATGCGGCCAGGAGCTACGAGCAGTACTTC.

This clonotype was seen ten or more times. The chain links TRBV5-1 to TRBJ1-6, with TRBD1 identical over 7 bases. This CDR3 is built from 18 residues. With V trimmed by 2 bases and J by 0 bases, 8 bases remained unmatched. Germline values: CDR1 SGHRS, CDR2 YFSETQ. The CDR3 DNA reads as TGCGCCAGCAGCTTCGACAGGGCTACCAGCTCCTATAATTCACCCCTCCACTTT. Translating gives CASSFDRATSSYNSPLHF.

The chain couples TRBV27 to TRBJ1-4, with no clear D. Germline V gives CDR1 MNHEY, CDR2 SMNVEV (reference sequence). Trimming took off 5 bases at V and 7 bases at J, with 11 bases between the two ends. This CDR3 is 13 amino acids long. In DNA, the CDR3 is TGTGCCAGCAGTCCCCCGGGGTCTGAAAAACTGTTTTTT. It codes for CASSPPGSEKLFF.

The chain links TRBV5-6 to TRBJ2-7, with TRBD1 matching 8 bases. The CDR3 spans 15 residues. The trim removed 4 bases at V and 2 bases at J, leaving 8 bases unmatched. Germline CDR1 is SGHDT and CDR2 is YYEEEE. The CDR3 nucleotides are TGTGCCAGCAGCGGGGTCAGGACAGGGACCTACGAGCAGTACTTC. This encodes CASSGVRTGTYEQYF.

This chain connects TRBV7-9 to TRBJ2-3, with 12 bases that match TRBD2. J was trimmed by 3 bases and V by 5 bases; bases with no gene match: 9. Germline CDR1 and CDR2: SEHNR and FQNEAQ (reference sequence). The CDR3 loop spans 17 amino acids. CDR3 region: CASSNLAGGRGTDTQYF. CDR3 in DNA: TGTGCCAGCAGCAACCTAGCGGGGGGGCGGGGGACAGATACGCAGTATTTT.

The gene calls are TRBV7-3 and TRBJ2-1; 7 nucleotides align to TRBD2. This CDR3 is built from 14 residues. Looked up from germline, CDR1 is SGHTA and CDR2 is FQGTGA. The J segment lost 9 bases and the V segment lost 5 bases, leaving 10 bases of the junction unmatched. CDR3 sequence (DNA): TGTGCCAGCAGCGGGGAAGAGCGGGGACGTGAGCAGTTCTTC. As protein: CASSGEERGREQFF. Full variable domain (missing parts from reference TRBV7-3 and TRBJ2-1): GAGVSQTPSNKVTEKGKYVELRCDPISGHTALYWYRQSLGQGPEFLIYFQGTGAADDSGLPNDRFFAVRPEGSVSTLKIQRTERGDSAVYLCASSGEERGREQFFGPGTRLTVL.

This clonotype has a count of ten or more. V usage is TRBV7-8 and J usage is TRBJ1-1, with D possibly being TRBD1 (6 bases). The CDR3 covers 14 residues. The V end lost 2 bases, the J end lost 3 bases, and 10 bases lay between the germline ends. Looked up from germline, CDR1 is SGHVS and CDR2 is FQNEAQ. This chain's CDR3 is CASSLYKGDTEAFF. The DNA of the CDR3 is TGTGCCAGCAGCTTATATAAGGGGGACACTGAAGCTTTCTTT.